Many counts were recorded for the clone carrying this TCR beta chain. Time point meaning: newly diagnosed GD, antithyroid drugs for less than 3 months. PBMCs were the source of the RNA used for TCR sequencing. The data belong to a study of regulatory T cells in long-lasting Graves disease. Germline loops: CDR1 MNHNS, CDR2 SASEGT. The CDR3 sequence is 15 residues long. V lost 6 bases and J lost 4; bases outside the gene matches: 10. Sequencing libraries for TCR beta were prepared with iRepertoire HTBI primers and Arm-PCR of CDR3 regions. Using its own MiXCR run on the multiplex PCR reads, TCRdb lists one record per CDR3 protein. The sample comprises some 340,000 distinct CDR3 sequences, 12% of which are singletons, and about 20% rests with the top ten. This sample also appeared in a second study, on T cells in Graves' hyperthyroidism and ophthalmopathy.

This TCR was sampled from a woman aged 18-29 years with Graves disease. The chain combines TRBV6-1 with TRBJ1-1, with 8 bases aligning to TRBD1. The sample here was peripheral blood mononuclear cells (PBMCs), taken at new diagnosis, from a patient treated with antithyroid drugs. CDR3 amino acids: CASRVQGARSTEAFF. The CDR3 DNA follows: TGTGCCAGCAGGGTTCAGGGGGCGAGAAGCACTGAAGCTTTCTTT.